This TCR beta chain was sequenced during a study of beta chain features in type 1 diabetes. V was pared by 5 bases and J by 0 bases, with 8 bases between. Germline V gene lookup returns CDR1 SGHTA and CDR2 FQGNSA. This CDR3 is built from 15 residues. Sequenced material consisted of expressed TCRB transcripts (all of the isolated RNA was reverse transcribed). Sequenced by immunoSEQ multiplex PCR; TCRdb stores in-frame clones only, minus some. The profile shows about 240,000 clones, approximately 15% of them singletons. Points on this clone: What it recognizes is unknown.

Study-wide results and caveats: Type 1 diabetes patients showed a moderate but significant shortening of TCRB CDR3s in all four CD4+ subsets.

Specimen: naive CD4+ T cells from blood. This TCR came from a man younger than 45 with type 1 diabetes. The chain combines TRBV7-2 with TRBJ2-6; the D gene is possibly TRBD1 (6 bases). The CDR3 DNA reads TGTGCCAGCAGCCCAGGGGTCTCTGGGGCCAACGTCCTGACTTTC. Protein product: CASSPGVSGANVLTF.